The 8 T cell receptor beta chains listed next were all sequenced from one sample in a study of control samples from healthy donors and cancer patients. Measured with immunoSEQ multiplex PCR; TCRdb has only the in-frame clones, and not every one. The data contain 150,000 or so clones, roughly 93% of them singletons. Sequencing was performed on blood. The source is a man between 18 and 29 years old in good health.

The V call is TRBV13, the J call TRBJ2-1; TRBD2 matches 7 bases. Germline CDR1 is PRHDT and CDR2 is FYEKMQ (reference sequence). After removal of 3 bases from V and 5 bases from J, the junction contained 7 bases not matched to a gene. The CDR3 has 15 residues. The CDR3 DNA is TGTGCCAGCAGCTTCGGGAGGAAGGAAAACAATGAGCAGTTCTTC. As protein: CASSFGRKENNEQFF.

The DNA for the CDR3 is TGTGCCAGCGGGCCTTTGGGGGTGGTTGGGACCGGGGAGCTGTTTTTT. Its protein product is CASGPLGVVGTGELFF. This chain connects TRBV6-7 to TRBJ2-2; D possibly uses TRBD1 or TRBD2 (5 bases each). TRBV6-7 is sorted into the ORF group, with uncertain function. The CDR3 covers 16 residues. V lost 8 bases, J lost 5 bases, and 21 bases lay in between.

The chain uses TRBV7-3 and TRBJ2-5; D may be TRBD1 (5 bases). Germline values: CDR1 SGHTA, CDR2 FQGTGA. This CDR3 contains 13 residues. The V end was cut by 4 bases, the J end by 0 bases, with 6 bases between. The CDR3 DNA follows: TGTGCCAGCAGCTCAGGGTACCAAGAGACCCAGTACTTC. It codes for CASSSGYQETQYF.

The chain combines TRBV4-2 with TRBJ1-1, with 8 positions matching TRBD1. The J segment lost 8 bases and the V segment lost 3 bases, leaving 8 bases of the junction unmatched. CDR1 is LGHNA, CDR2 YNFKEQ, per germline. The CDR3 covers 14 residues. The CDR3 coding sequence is TGTGCCAGCAGCCACTACCAGACAGGGGCGGAAGCTTTCTTT. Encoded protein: CASSHYQTGAEAFF.

In DNA form, the CDR3 reads TGCGCCAGCAGCCCGGGGGTTAAAACTGAAGCTTTCTTT. Protein sequence: CASSPGVKTEAFF. This sequence joins TRBV5-1 and TRBJ1-1, with D perhaps matching TRBD1 (5 bases). Germline loops: CDR1 SGHRS, CDR2 YFSETQ. The CDR3 is 13 amino acids. V gave up 4 bases and J gave up 5 bases, with 12 bases separating them.

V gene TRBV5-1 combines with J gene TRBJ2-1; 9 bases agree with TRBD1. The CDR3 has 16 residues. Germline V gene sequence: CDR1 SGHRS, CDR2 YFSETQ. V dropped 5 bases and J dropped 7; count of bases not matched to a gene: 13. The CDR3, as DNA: TGCGCCAGCAGTACAACCGGGACAGGGCTTGTTAATGAGCAGTTCTTC. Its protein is CASSTTGTGLVNEQFF.

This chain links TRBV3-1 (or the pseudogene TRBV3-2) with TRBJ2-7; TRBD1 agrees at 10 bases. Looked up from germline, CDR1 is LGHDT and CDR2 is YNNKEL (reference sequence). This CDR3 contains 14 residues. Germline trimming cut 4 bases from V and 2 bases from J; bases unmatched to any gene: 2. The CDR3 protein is CASSLDRGPYEQYF. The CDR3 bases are TGTGCCAGCAGCCTCGACAGGGGGCCCTACGAGCAGTACTTC.

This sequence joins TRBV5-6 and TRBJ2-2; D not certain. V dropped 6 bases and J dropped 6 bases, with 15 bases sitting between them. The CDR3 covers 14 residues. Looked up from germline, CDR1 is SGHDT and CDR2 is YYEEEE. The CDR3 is CASTDLYRPGELFF. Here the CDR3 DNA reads TGTGCCAGCACAGATCTCTATCGGCCCGGGGAGCTGTTTTTT. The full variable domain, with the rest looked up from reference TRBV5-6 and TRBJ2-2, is DAGVTQSPTHLIKTRGQQVTLRCSPKSGHDTVSWYQQALGQGPQFIFQYYEEEERQRGNFPDRFSGHQFPNYSSELNVNALLLGDSALYLCASTDLYRPGELFFGEGSRLTVL.